Presented here are 27 T cell receptor beta chains from one specimen sequenced in a study of tumor-infiltrating lymphocytes in oesophageal squamous cell carcinoma. One entry per CDR3 protein results from TCRdb running MiXCR on the PCR reads. The sample holds about 6,600 distinct CDR3 sequences, 15% to 18% seen once. What was sequenced was blood. The receptor source for this set is a male donor with esophageal squamous cell carcinoma.

This clonotype showed up many times. This sequence joins TRBV4-1 and TRBJ2-4; D is undetermined. Gene TRBJ2-7 matches the end of the DNA better, so the J call may be wrong. The V gene's germline CDR1 is MGHRA and CDR2 YSYEKL. The CDR3 length is 17 residues. Here the CDR3 reads CASSQDRLGSLGNEQYF. In nucleotides, the CDR3 is TGCGCCAGCAGCCAAGATCGGTTGGGGTCCCTTGGGAACGAGCAGTACTTC.

This clonotype was counted a few times. The chain couples TRBV25-1 to TRBJ1-5; no clear D gene. V gave up 1 base and J gave up 5 bases, with 12 bases separating them. Germline CDR1 reads MGHDK; CDR2 reads SYGVNS. The CDR3 is 15 amino acids. CDR3 DNA sequence: TGTGCCAGCAGTGAATTGGAGGACGGCGATCAGCCCCAGCATTTT. Translated, it gives CASSELEDGDQPQHF.

This clonotype turned up a few times. The junction does not match germline at one end; this may be a read error. The chain combines TRBV6-2 or TRBV6-3 with TRBJ1-6, with TRBD1 matching 7 bases. This CDR3 is 17 amino acids long. The V gene's germline CDR1 is MNHEY and CDR2 SVGEGT. The CDR3 nucleotides are TGTGCCAGCAGTCGACAGGGAAGGGCTTTGGGTAATTCACCCCTCCACTTC. It translates to CASSRQGRALGNSPLHF.

This clonotype was counted ten times or more. The chain joins TRBV2 to TRBJ2-3, with D maybe TRBD2 (5 bases). Between the trimmed V and J ends, which lost 6 bases and 10 bases, there was a span of 11 bases. Per germline, CDR1 SNHLY and CDR2 FYNNEI. The CDR3 has 11 residues. DNA for the CDR3: TGTGCCAGCAGAGGTGGGAGTGCGCAGTATTTT. Its translation: CASRGGSAQYF.

This clonotype was picked up many times. Here the CDR3 DNA reads TGTGCTAGTGGTTTGGTAGCTCCGCAAGACAGGAACTCCTACGAGCAGTACTTC. It is translated as CASGLVAPQDRNSYEQYF. The V gene is TRBV12-5, the J gene TRBJ2-7; D possibly corresponds to TRBD1 (6 bases). In germline, CDR1 is LGHNT, CDR2 FRNRAP. With 0 bases removed from V and 0 bases from J, the gap between germline ends came to 18 bases. This CDR3 has 18 residues.

Ten or more counts support this clonotype. This rearrangement joins TRBV28 to TRBJ1-6; maybe TRBD1 (5 bases). The germline V gene has CDR1 MDHEN and CDR2 SYDVKM. The V gene lost 5 bases and the J gene lost 3 bases, with 11 bases spanning the gap. This CDR3 is 15 amino acids long. CDR3 region: CASSTGPGYNSPLHF. DNA of the CDR3: TGTGCCAGCAGTACAGGCCCAGGCTATAATTCACCCCTCCACTTT.

This clonotype was seen ten or more times. The J gene is TRBJ1-2, the V gene TRBV6-6; perhaps TRBD1 as D (6 bases). CDR3 size: 14 residues. Between the trimmed V and J ends, which lost 0 bases and 8 bases, there was a span of 13 bases. Germline V lookup: CDR1 MNHNY, CDR2 SVGAGI (reference sequence). The CDR3 DNA follows: TGTGCCAGCAGTTACTCCTCGAGGGGGGACGGCTACACCTTC. As protein: CASSYSSRGDGYTF.

For this clonotype: The conserved closing phenylalanine or tryptophan is absent in this CDR3, likely reflecting a read error. The V gene is TRBV6-6, the J gene TRBJ2-1, with TRBD1 as a possible D gene (6 bases). The DNA end is a closer match to TRBJ2-7, so the J assignment may be wrong. CDR1 and CDR2 (germline): MNHNY, SVGAGI (reference sequence). The CDR3 contains 16 residues. The CDR3 here is CASSYSAVLGADTQYY. The CDR3 coding sequence is TGTGCCAGCAGTTACTCCGCAGTCCTGGGGGCAGATACGCAGTACTAC.

The CDR3 coding sequence is TGCGCCAGCAGCTTGGCTCTGGGGACTGAAGCTTTCTTT. Its translation: CASSLALGTEAFF. The chain links TRBV5-1 to TRBJ1-1, with D hard to call. Germline V CDR1 and CDR2: SGHRS, YFSETQ. V was clipped by 0 bases and J by 5 bases, with 8 bases between them. This CDR3 has 13 residues. Filled out from reference TRBV5-1 and TRBJ1-1, the complete variable domain reads KAGVTQTPRYLIKTRGQQVTLSCSPISGHRSVSWYQQTPGQGLQFLFEYFSETQRNKGNFPGRFSGRQFSNSRSEMNVSTLELGDSALYLCASSLALGTEAFFGQGTRLTVV.

The V and J genes are TRBV5-4 and TRBJ1-6; 9 positions match TRBD1. The CDR3 loop spans 15 amino acids. Losses at the gene ends were 5 bases for V and 6 bases for J; bases not matched to a gene: 6. Looked up from germline, CDR1 is SGHNT and CDR2 is YYREEE (reference sequence). CDR3 in DNA: TGTGCCAGCAGTAACAGGGGGCGCGGTAATTCACCCCTCCACTTT. This sequence encodes CASSNRGRGNSPLHF.

By sample fraction, this clonotype is medium-sized. V usage is TRBV7-9 and J usage is TRBJ1-2; TRBD1 might be the D (5 bases). The CDR3 covers 13 residues. Germline V gene lookup returns CDR1 SEHNR and CDR2 FQNEAQ (reference sequence). The V and J ends lost 0 bases and 3 bases respectively, with 5 bases between them. The CDR3 DNA reads as TGTGCCAGCAGCTTAGCGGGGGACTATGGCTACACCTTC. Its protein is CASSLAGDYGYTF.

This clonotype was counted ten times or more. The chain joins TRBV20-1 to TRBJ2-1; D is undetermined. CDR1 is DFQATT and CDR2 is SNEGSKA in the germline V gene (reference sequence). CDR3 length: 13 amino acids. Trimming took 5 bases from V and 3 from J, leaving 11 bases between them. CDR3 nucleotides: TGCAGTGCTCAAGACACCCGCTACAATGAGCAGTTCTTC. Its translation is CSAQDTRYNEQFF.

The chain joins TRBV3-1 to TRBJ2-1; TRBD2 matches 7 bases. This CDR3 has 17 residues. Looked up from germline, CDR1 is LGHDT and CDR2 is YNNKEL (reference sequence). J gave up 0 bases and V 1 base, and 6 bases lay outside the gene matches. The CDR3 coding sequence is TGTGCCAGCAGCCAAGCCGGGGGGAGAAGCTCCTACAATGAGCAGTTCTTC. It is translated as CASSQAGGRSSYNEQFF.

By frequency in the sample, this clonotype is large. The rearrangement uses TRBV7-9 and TRBJ2-5; D remains unclear. The V end lost 4 bases, the J end lost 2 bases, and 2 bases lay between the germline ends. The CDR3 length is 11 residues. Germline CDR1 is SEHNR and CDR2 is FQNEAQ (reference sequence). This CDR3 reads CASSYQETQYF. CDR3 DNA sequence: TGTGCCAGCAGCTATCAAGAGACCCAGTACTTC.

This clonotype is labeled as medium-sized (0.01 to 0.1%). The gene calls are TRBV11-3 and TRBJ2-3; no definite D call. The CDR3 runs 13 residues. The V gene lost 3 bases and the J gene lost 2 bases, with 6 bases spanning the gap. Germline lookup yields CDR1 SGHNT and CDR2 YENEEA. CDR3 coding DNA: TGTGCCAGCAGCTTGTTCGACACAGATACGCAGTATTTT. This codes for CASSLFDTDTQYF.

The table lists this clonotype with many counts. The chain uses TRBV11-3 and TRBJ2-3; TRBD2 matches at 8 bases. With V trimmed by 1 base and J by 6 bases, 21 bases remained unmatched. CDR1 is SGHNT, CDR2 YENEEA, per germline. The CDR3 is 20 amino acids. The CDR3 nucleotides read TGTGCCAGCAGCTTAGCCGTCTGGAGTCCGGGACTAGAGTCATTCGATACGCAGTATTTT. Amino acids: CASSLAVWSPGLESFDTQYF.

Comments on this clonotype: A read error is likely, as this CDR3 ends without the conserved phenylalanine or tryptophan. No DNA is shown, since the ends of the CDR3 on it are uncertain; the CDR3 is the one TCRdb lists. V and J are TRBV7-2 and TRBJ2-3; the DNA was not used to check the table's D call, TRBD2. Per the germline V gene, CDR1 is SGHTA and CDR2 is FQGNSA. The CDR3 numbers 13 amino acids, ends counted. CDR3 region: CASSLAVEQFFGP.

Turning to this clonotype: In this CDR3 the conserved last residue, phenylalanine or tryptophan, is missing, so a read error is likely. The DNA is omitted, as the CDR3 cannot be located on it reliably, and the CDR3 follows TCRdb's listing. This chain uses TRBV7-9 with TRBJ2-6; no check of the table's D call, TRBD2, against the DNA was made. A total of 9 residues make up the CDR3, ends included. Germline assignment: CDR1 SEHNR and CDR2 FQNEAQ (reference sequence). CDR3 region: CASSPKGLA.

In this sample, this clonotype turned up many times. J is TRBJ2-2 and V is TRBV6-5, with D maybe TRBD1 (6 bases). The CDR3 length is 13 residues. CDR1 is MNHEY, CDR2 SVGAGI, per germline. Trimming removed 2 bases at V and 6 bases at J, with 7 bases between. CDR3 protein: CASSYAGAGELFF. CDR3 DNA: TGTGCCAGCAGTTACGCAGGGGCCGGGGAGCTGTTTTTT.

This clonotype was counted at least ten times. The V gene is TRBV11-3, the J gene TRBJ1-1; D perhaps matches TRBD1 (5 bases). This CDR3 spans 15 amino acids. Trimming cost V 4 bases and J 2 bases, with 14 bases left between them. Germline assignment: CDR1 SGHNT and CDR2 YENEEA. The CDR3 DNA is TGTGCCAGCAGCTACGGTGGTGGGGGTAACACTGAAGCTTTCTTT. This sequence encodes CASSYGGGGNTEAFF.

This clonotype was seen repeatedly, ten times or more. CDR3 residues: CASSFSVDTEAFF. Here the CDR3 DNA reads TGTGCCAGCAGCTTCTCGGTTGACACTGAAGCTTTCTTT. The rearrangement joins TRBV5-5 to TRBJ1-1; unclear D gene. V lost 2 bases and J 3 bases, leaving 8 bases between the germline ends. The CDR3 consists of 13 residues. Germline lookup yields CDR1 SGHKS and CDR2 YYEKEE (reference sequence).

This clonotype showed up many times. V and J are TRBV5-1 and TRBJ2-3; D is undetermined. Germline V gene sequence: CDR1 SGHRS, CDR2 YFSETQ. The CDR3 spans 12 residues. Trimming cost V 0 bases and J 6 bases, with 5 bases left between them. The CDR3 DNA is TGCGCCAGCAGCTTGGACGGTGATACGCAGTATTTT. Its protein is CASSLDGDTQYF.

Many counts were recorded for this clonotype. A single base separates this from a much larger clone, so it may be a read error. The V gene is TRBV5-8, the J gene TRBJ2-7; D might be TRBD2 (7 bases). Germline CDR1 is SGHTS and CDR2 is YDEGEE. V lost 4 bases to trimming and J lost 7 bases, with 21 bases between them. This CDR3 contains 15 residues. CDR3 nucleotide sequence: TGTGCCAGCAGCCCGGTGGGGGGGGACAACAATGAGCAGTACTTC. Its protein product is CASSPVGGDNNEQYF.

By share, this clonotype counts as medium-sized (0.01 to 0.1%). This sequence joins TRBV12-3 or TRBV12-4 and TRBJ2-4, with 13 positions matching TRBD2. The CDR3 runs to 17 residues. The junction had 5 bases not matched to a gene; V was cut back by 6 bases and J by 0 bases. As DNA, the CDR3 is TGTGCCAGCAGCCCGGGACTAGCGGGGATAGCCAAAAACATTCAGTACTTC. Protein sequence: CASSPGLAGIAKNIQYF.

By share of the sample, this clonotype is medium-sized. The J gene is TRBJ2-1, the V gene TRBV6-6; D remains unclear. The CDR3 loop spans 16 amino acids. The V gene's germline CDR1 is MNHNY and CDR2 SVGAGI (reference sequence). The V gene lost 2 bases and the J gene lost 7 bases, with 18 bases spanning the gap. The CDR3 spells CASSYVLGLGLNEQFF. CDR3 nucleotide sequence: TGTGCCAGCAGTTACGTTTTGGGCCTCGGTTTGAATGAGCAGTTCTTC.

This clonotype was seen ten or more times. This rearrangement joins TRBV28 to TRBJ2-7, with 12 bases fitting TRBD2. The V gene's germline CDR1 is MDHEN and CDR2 SYDVKM. CDR3 length equals 16 residues. After removal of 6 bases from V and 0 bases from J, the junction contained 6 bases not matched to a gene. Here the CDR3 DNA reads TGTGCCAGCAGGGGAACTAGCGGGGGGTCCTCCTACGAGCAGTACTTC. Its translation: CASRGTSGGSSYEQYF. The whole variable domain, filled in from reference TRBV28 and TRBJ2-7, reads DVKVTQSSRYLVKRTGEKVFLECVQDMDHENMFWYRQDPGLGLRLIYFSYDVKMKEKGDIPEGYSVSREKKERFSLILESASTNQTSMYLCASRGTSGGSSYEQYFGPGTRLTVT.

The chain joins TRBV19 to TRBJ2-6; maybe TRBD1 (6 bases). Germline values: CDR1 LNHDA, CDR2 SQIVND (reference sequence). This CDR3 is built from 16 residues. Trimming pared 6 bases from V and 2 bases from J, leaving 14 bases between. DNA of the CDR3: TGTGCCAGTAGCCCTTTTACAGGGACTGGGGCCAACGTCCTGACTTTC. Translated: CASSPFTGTGANVLTF.